This paragraph covers one T cell receptor (beta chain) sequence. This sample stems from a study of blood T cell repertoires in COVID-19. Study in general: T cells, B-cell-depleted T cells, or PBMCs supplied cDNA or gDNA.

Allocation to cohorts depended on clinical history reported by the participants. Recovered participants had two consecutive negative NP/OP PCR tests, healthcare professional clearance, or symptom resolution. Profiled with immunoSEQ multiplex PCR; TCRdb holds only in-frame clones, not every one. The sample records 300,000 to 400,000 clones, over 80% being singletons. Sequencing was carried out using PBMCs or T cells enriched from blood (not recorded which). The TCR originated in a man in his thirties or forties who had recovered from COVID-19.

CDR3: CASARTGGRGSGNTIYF. As DNA, the CDR3 is TGTGCCAGCGCCCGGACAGGGGGTAGGGGATCTGGAAACACCATATATTTT. The V call is TRBV19, the J call TRBJ1-3; 10 bases line up with TRBD1. The CDR3 sequence is 17 residues long. Germline V gene sequence: CDR1 LNHDA, CDR2 SQIVND (reference sequence). With 9 bases clipped from V and 1 base from J, the junction kept 12 bases outside the gene matches.